The T cell receptor (beta chain) described here comes from a study of T cell responses to AZD1222 COVID-19 vaccine. The CDR3 is made up of 14 amino acids. The V end lost 2 bases, the J end lost 3 bases, and 10 bases lay between the germline ends. Germline-derived CDR1 and CDR2 are MNHEY and SVGAGI. Worth noting for this clone: Its antigen is not identified.

The method was immunoSEQ multiplex PCR; TCRdb's version includes in-frame clones alone and lacks a portion of them. The sample holds under 200,000 clones; 85% to 95% are singletons and the top ten take roughly 3.8%. General study results and limits: Most donors were white British and more were female, and clonal diversity was possibly underestimated. Reports indicate that nearly half of spike-specific TCRs are directed at unmutated variant regions.

Sample: peripheral blood, taken on day 0 of AZD1222 vaccination. This clonotype was sampled from an adult in good health. The rearrangement joins TRBV6-5 to TRBJ2-5; no reliable D call. The CDR3 DNA reads as TGTGCCAGCAGTTACCTGGTGCGAAAAGAGACCCAGTACTTC. It encodes CASSYLVRKETQYF.